The 5 T cell receptor beta chains below come from one sample, sequenced in a study of T cell responses to AZD1222 COVID-19 vaccine. The table came from immunoSEQ multiplex PCR; TCRdb's copy has only in-frame clones and leaves some out. The table records about 110,000 clones, 90% to 95% of them present only once. The material was peripheral blood, obtained on day 0 of AZD1222 vaccination. These receptors were collected from an adult in good health.

The chain employs TRBV7-9 and TRBJ1-1; no firm D call. V was cut by 5 bases and J by 0 bases, with 7 bases left in between. The CDR3 runs to 13 residues. Germline loops: CDR1 SEHNR, CDR2 FQNEAQ (reference sequence). DNA for the CDR3: TGTGCCAGCAGCCCAAAAATGAACACTGAAGCTTTCTTT. It is translated as CASSPKMNTEAFF.

The chain's CDR3 is CASHRSSLGNTEAFF. As DNA, the CDR3 is TGTGCCAGCCATCGTTCTTCCCTGGGAAATACTGAAGCTTTCTTT. This chain joins TRBV2 and TRBJ1-1; D ambiguous. The germline V gene has CDR1 SNHLY and CDR2 FYNNEI. This CDR3 is built from 15 residues. Trimming pared 8 bases from V and 5 bases from J, leaving 21 bases between.

The chain carries TRBV6-5 and TRBJ1-1; D gene ambiguous. CDR3 length equals 15 residues. V was clipped by 7 bases and J by 1 base, with 16 bases between them. The germline CDR1 and CDR2 sequences are MNHEY and SVGAGI. The CDR3 loop reads CASTIGWEGNTEAFF. CDR3 bases: TGTGCCAGCACTATAGGTTGGGAGGGGAACACTGAAGCTTTCTTT.

The chain has TRBV14 and TRBJ2-1, with 7 bases aligning to TRBD2. V was pared by 4 bases and J by 1 base, with 7 bases of the junction left unmatched. Germline CDR1 SGHDN, CDR2 FVKESK. This CDR3 spans 16 amino acids. The CDR3 spells CASSRLAGRSYNEQFF. The DNA for the CDR3 is TGTGCCAGCAGCCGCTTAGCGGGTAGATCCTACAATGAGCAGTTCTTC.

This sequence joins TRBV19 and TRBJ1-1, with 7 nucleotides matching TRBD1. J was trimmed by 6 bases and V by 6 bases; bases with no gene match: 19. Germline lookup yields CDR1 LNHDA and CDR2 SQIVND (reference sequence). The length of the CDR3 is 17 residues. The CDR3 DNA is TGTGCCAGTAGGAGGACTGATCCGGACAGGTTGGCCCCTGAAGCTTTCTTT. This sequence encodes CASRRTDPDRLAPEAFF. Using reference TRBV19 and TRBJ1-1 for the parts outside the CDR3, the full variable domain is DGGITQSPKYLFRKEGQNVTLSCEQNLNHDAMYWYRQDPGQGLRLIYYSQIVNDFQKGDIAEGYSVSREKKESFPLTVTSAQKNPTAFYLCASRRTDPDRLAPEAFFGQGTRLTVV.